The sequence of this TCR beta chain was determined in a study of regulatory T cells in long-lasting Graves disease. General study points: Persistent Graves' patients showed less TCR diversity than newly diagnosed patients showed.

The time point is: newly diagnosed GD, antithyroid drugs for less than 3 months. After RNA was extracted from PBMCs, the TCR library was made from it. HTBI primers from iRepertoire and Arm-PCR of CDR3 regions yielded the TCR beta libraries. Under the authors' procedure: Samples revealed 62 TRBV and fewer than 15 TRBJ segments. TCRdb reprocessed the multiplex PCR reads via MiXCR and lists one record per CDR3 protein. The authors' filters were not applied to this entry. The table has 550,000 or so distinct CDR3 sequences, approximately 12% seen once; the top ten hold roughly 9.3%. Comments on this clonotype: Its antigen is undetermined. It may be a read error: a sequence one base away is much more abundant.

The sample was also reused in another study, on T cells in Graves' hyperthyroidism and ophthalmopathy. That paper adds: Appearing also in blood were most of the thyroid clonotypes expanded above 0.001. A model using 13 V-J features told ophthalmopathy apart from stable hyperthyroidism.

The material was peripheral blood mononuclear cells (PBMCs), obtained at new diagnosis, from a patient treated with antithyroid drugs. This receptor was obtained from a woman in her twenties or thirties with Graves disease.

CDR3: CASSLDGSSRNEQSF. The CDR3 coding sequence is TGTGCCAGCAGCTTAGACGGGAGCTCTAGGAATGAGCAGTCCTTC. The chain employs TRBV7-2 and TRBJ2-1; D possibly corresponds to TRBD2 (6 bases). The CDR3 sequence is 15 residues long. Looked up from germline, CDR1 is SGHTA and CDR2 is FQGNSA.